These T cell receptor beta chains were read from a single sample in a study of CD8+CD57+ T cells in acquired aplastic anemia. Each CDR3 protein is one row after TCRdb ran MiXCR on the reads. The sample records roughly 200,000 distinct CDR3 sequences, roughly 63% being singletons. The sequencing input was sorted CD4+, CD8+, or CD8+CD57+ T cells (not recorded which) from PBMCs. These TCRs come from a human donor with aplastic anemia. CDR3s include the opening cysteine and the closing phenylalanine or tryptophan. The D gene is left open where the match is weak. Not every row has a clone size; where given, it reads once, few, many or a size class.

CDR3aa: CASRPNRGEGYGYTF; CDR3nt: TGTGCCAGCAGACCAAACAGGGGCGAGGGCTATGGCTACACCTTC; d_gene: TRBD1; v_gene: TRBV25-1; j_gene: TRBJ1-2; abundance: few
CDR3aa: CSVEAQGSSYEQYF; CDR3nt: TGCAGCGTTGAGGCGCAGGGGAGCTCCTACGAGCAGTACTTC; d_gene: -; v_gene: TRBV29-1; j_gene: TRBJ2-7; abundance: -
CDR3aa: CASSFQQGVYNEQFF; CDR3nt: TGCGCCAGCAGCTTCCAGCAGGGTGTCTACAATGAGCAGTTCTTC; d_gene: -; v_gene: TRBV5-1; j_gene: TRBJ2-1; abundance: once
CDR3aa: CASSLGEYTEAFF; CDR3nt: TGTGCCAGCAGCTTAGGGGAATACACTGAAGCTTTCTTT; d_gene: -; v_gene: TRBV4-2; j_gene: TRBJ1-1; abundance: few
CDR3aa: CVSAGNRETEAFF; CDR3nt: TGTGTCAGTGCTGGGAACAGGGAGACTGAAGCTTTCTTT; d_gene: -; v_gene: TRBV2; j_gene: TRBJ1-1; abundance: -
CDR3aa: CASRQGWVTEAFF; CDR3nt: TGTGCCAGCAGGCAGGGGTGGGTGACTGAAGCTTTCTTT; d_gene: -; v_gene: TRBV6-5; j_gene: TRBJ1-1; abundance: many
CDR3aa: CSVENLAGGNYEQYF; CDR3nt: TGCAGCGTTGAAAACCTAGCGGGAGGGAACTACGAGCAGTATTTT; d_gene: TRBD2; v_gene: TRBV29-1; j_gene: TRBJ2-3; abundance: -
CDR3aa: CASSLVVGGSGANALTF; CDR3nt: TGTGCCAGCAGCTTAGTGGTAGGGGGCTCTGGGGCCAACGCCCTGACTTTC; d_gene: TRBD1; v_gene: TRBV7-8; j_gene: TRBJ2-6; abundance: -
CDR3aa: CASSMSEGPLSPLHF; CDR3nt: TGTGCCAGTAGTATGAGTGAGGGTCCCCTCTCACCCCTCCACTTT; d_gene: -; v_gene: TRBV19; j_gene: TRBJ1-6; abundance: -
CDR3aa: CASSQDSSNTEAFF; CDR3nt: TGTGCCAGCAGCCAAGACAGTTCGAACACTGAAGCTTTCTTT; d_gene: -; v_gene: TRBV9; j_gene: TRBJ1-1; abundance: -
CDR3aa: CATSRGQGRQYF; CDR3nt: TGTGCCACCAGCAGAGGGCAGGGCCGACAGTACTTC; d_gene: -; v_gene: TRBV15; j_gene: TRBJ2-5; abundance: once
CDR3aa: CASSPGAQFGYTF; CDR3nt: TGTGCCAGCAGCCCCGGCGCGCAGTTTGGCTACACCTTC; d_gene: -; v_gene: TRBV5-4; j_gene: TRBJ1-2; abundance: few
CDR3aa: CASRRDHLNTIYF; CDR3nt: TGTGCCAGCAGACGGGACCATTTAAACACCATATATTTT; d_gene: -; v_gene: TRBV7-2; j_gene: TRBJ1-3; abundance: -
CDR3aa: CASSLVRGETQYF; CDR3nt: TGTGCCAGCAGCTTAGTGAGAGGAGAGACCCAGTACTTC; d_gene: -; v_gene: TRBV7-2; j_gene: TRBJ2-5; abundance: once
CDR3aa: CASSAGNYGYTF; CDR3nt: TGTGCCAGCAGCGCGGGGAACTATGGCTACACCTTC; d_gene: -; v_gene: TRBV9; j_gene: TRBJ1-2; abundance: many
CDR3aa: CASSRPGQGNEQFF; CDR3nt: TGTGCCAGCAGCCGCCCCGGACAGGGCAATGAGCAGTTCTTC; d_gene: TRBD1; v_gene: TRBV7-9; j_gene: TRBJ2-1; abundance: once
CDR3aa: CASSELGSRGSGNTIYF; CDR3nt: TGTGCCAGCAGTGAACTGGGGAGCAGGGGGTCAGGAAACACCATATATTTT; d_gene: TRBD1; v_gene: TRBV25-1; j_gene: TRBJ1-3; abundance: -
CDR3aa: CASSKTGYNEQFF; CDR3nt: TGTGCCAGTAGTAAGACAGGGTACAATGAGCAGTTCTTC; d_gene: TRBD1; v_gene: TRBV19; j_gene: TRBJ2-1; abundance: -
CDR3aa: CANNGANYGYTF; CDR3nt: TGTGCCAATAACGGGGCTAACTATGGCTACACCTTC; d_gene: -; v_gene: TRBV19; j_gene: TRBJ1-2; abundance: many
CDR3aa: CASSYPASDTQYF; CDR3nt: TGTGCCAGCAGCTACCCGGCGTCAGATACGCAGTATTTT; d_gene: -; v_gene: TRBV9; j_gene: TRBJ2-3; abundance: -
CDR3aa: CASSPGTLQRGDTQYF; CDR3nt: TGTGCCAGCAGTCCGGGGACACTGCAACGGGGAGATACGCAGTATTTT; d_gene: -; v_gene: TRBV2; j_gene: TRBJ2-3; abundance: many
CDR3aa: CASSPLFQGDGYTF; CDR3nt: TGTGCCAGCAGCCCCCTATTCCAGGGGGATGGCTACACCTTC; d_gene: TRBD1; v_gene: TRBV7-9; j_gene: TRBJ1-2; abundance: -
CDR3aa: CSGRETGTGTEAFF; CDR3nt: TGCAGCGGCAGGGAAACAGGGACGGGCACTGAGGCTTTCTTT; d_gene: -; v_gene: TRBV29-1; j_gene: TRBJ1-1; abundance: few
CDR3aa: CASSGGWGAENYTF; CDR3nt: TGTGCCAGTAGTGGTGGATGGGGGGCGGAAAACTACACCTTC; d_gene: -; v_gene: TRBV19; j_gene: TRBJ1-2; abundance: many
CDR3aa: CASSPQGVGNSPLHF; CDR3nt: TGTGCCAGCAGCCCTCAGGGGGTGGGGAATTCACCCCTCCACTTT; d_gene: TRBD1; v_gene: TRBV7-9; j_gene: TRBJ1-6; abundance: -
CDR3aa: CASSYPRAGGLGETQYF; CDR3nt: TGTGCCAGCAGTTACCCGCGAGCGGGAGGGCTTGGGGAGACCCAGTACTTC; d_gene: TRBD2; v_gene: TRBV6-1; j_gene: TRBJ2-5; abundance: -
CDR3aa: CATSRDRSAYGYTF; CDR3nt: TGTGCCACCAGCAGAGATCGCTCTGCCTATGGCTACACCTTC; d_gene: -; v_gene: TRBV15; j_gene: TRBJ1-2; abundance: many
CDR3aa: CASKRGGRAENTGELFF; CDR3nt: TGTGCCAGTAAGAGGGGGGGGAGGGCCGAGAACACCGGGGAGCTGTTTTTT; d_gene: -; v_gene: TRBV19; j_gene: TRBJ2-2; abundance: -
CDR3aa: CASSVAPGGQETQYF; CDR3nt: TGTGCCAGCAGCGTAGCTCCGGGGGGCCAAGAGACCCAGTACTTC; d_gene: TRBD2; v_gene: TRBV9; j_gene: TRBJ2-5; abundance: many
CDR3aa: CASSQWGSTGEKLFF; CDR3nt: TGTGCCAGCAGCCAATGGGGGTCGACAGGGGAAAAACTGTTTTTT; d_gene: TRBD1; v_gene: TRBV4-2; j_gene: TRBJ1-4; abundance: many
CDR3aa: CASSISGVPTSTDTQYF; CDR3nt: TGTGCCAGCAGTATAAGCGGGGTCCCAACTAGCACAGATACGCAGTATTTT; d_gene: TRBD2; v_gene: TRBV9; j_gene: TRBJ2-3; abundance: many
CDR3aa: CASSEQTDYYGYTF; CDR3nt: TGCGCCAGCAGCGAACAGACAGATTACTATGGCTACACCTTC; d_gene: -; v_gene: TRBV5-1; j_gene: TRBJ1-2; abundance: -
CDR3aa: CAISGSRDSYEEQYF; CDR3nt: TGTGCCATCAGTGGATCCCGGGACAGTTATGAGGAGCAGTACTTC; d_gene: TRBD1; v_gene: TRBV10-3; j_gene: TRBJ2-7; abundance: -
CDR3aa: CATSDSGQGRDGYTF; CDR3nt: TGTGCCACCAGTGACTCGGGACAGGGACGCGATGGCTACACCTTC; d_gene: TRBD1; v_gene: TRBV24-1; j_gene: TRBJ1-2; abundance: -
CDR3aa: CSVRDYEQYF; CDR3nt: TGCAGTGTGAGGGACTACGAGCAGTACTTC; d_gene: -; v_gene: TRBV20-1; j_gene: TRBJ2-7; abundance: many